This T cell receptor (beta chain) derives from a study of T cell therapy after organ transplantation. The table came from immunoSEQ multiplex PCR; TCRdb's copy has only in-frame clones and leaves some out. The data hold a few thousand clones, with 60% to 70% observed a single time. This CDR3 spans 18 amino acids. V was cut by 0 bases and J by 2 bases, with 19 bases left in between. CDR1 and CDR2 from the germline V gene are LNHNV and YYDKDF (reference sequence). On this clone itself: The antigen is undetermined.

Sample time point: 4-8 weeks after completion of therapy. V gene TRBV15 combines with J gene TRBJ1-2; a possible D gene is TRBD1 (6 bases). The material sequenced was CD8+ T cells from blood, taken after autologous CMV-specific T cell therapy. The receptor was derived from a human patient who had received a solid organ transplant and had CMV disease. These T cells may partly come from the graft donor. The CDR3 nucleotides are TGTGCCACCAGCAGAGATTTTCCCCCCGGGACACCAAACTATGGCTACACCTTC. As protein: CATSRDFPPGTPNYGYTF.